One sample yielded the 24 T cell receptor beta chains listed below, sequenced in a study of blood T cell repertoires in COVID-19. Generated by immunoSEQ multiplex PCR, the TCRdb table keeps only in-frame clones and is missing some. The data show 50,000 or so clones, approximately 86% seen once. Sequencing was performed on peripheral blood. The source is a middle-aged man with acute or convalescent COVID-19.

This chain links TRBV7-9 with TRBJ2-1, with 15 bases matching TRBD2. V dropped 3 bases and J dropped 7; count of bases not matched to a gene: 13. Germline CDR1 reads SEHNR; CDR2 reads FQNEAQ (reference sequence). This CDR3 is built from 19 residues. CDR3 in amino acids: CASSFVPSGLAGGLNEQFF. Written as DNA, the CDR3 is TGTGCCAGCAGCTTCGTCCCCTCGGGACTAGCGGGGGGACTTAATGAGCAGTTCTTC.

The V and J genes are TRBV5-1 and TRBJ1-1; D possibly corresponds to TRBD1 (5 bases). The germline gives CDR1 SGHRS, CDR2 YFSETQ. This CDR3 is 16 amino acids long. V was trimmed by 3 bases and J by 1 base, leaving 16 bases between them. The CDR3 protein is CASSSDWGGENTEAFF. CDR3 nucleotides: TGCGCCAGCAGCTCGGATTGGGGGGGAGAGAACACTGAAGCTTTCTTT.

The genes are TRBV6-5 and TRBJ1-2; D is uncertain. Trimming left V 6 bases short and J 3 bases short, with 14 bases between. The CDR3 is 14 residues long. CDR1 and CDR2 from the germline V gene are MNHEY and SVGAGI. CDR3 sequence reads: CASRPSGGYYGYTF. The CDR3 DNA sequence: TGTGCCAGCAGGCCGAGTGGAGGTTACTATGGCTACACCTTC.

The rearrangement links TRBV19 to TRBJ1-2; 11 positions agree with TRBD1. Germline V lookup: CDR1 LNHDA, CDR2 SQIVND (reference sequence). Unmatched junction bases numbered 0, after V lost 8 bases and J lost 7 bases. The CDR3 loop spans 11 amino acids. The CDR3 reads CASGQGAGYTF. The CDR3, as DNA: TGTGCCAGTGGACAGGGGGCTGGCTACACCTTC. Full variable domain (missing parts from reference TRBV19 and TRBJ1-2): DGGITQSPKYLFRKEGQNVTLSCEQNLNHDAMYWYRQDPGQGLRLIYYSQIVNDFQKGDIAEGYSVSREKKESFPLTVTSAQKNPTAFYLCASGQGAGYTFGSGTRLTVV.

The chain combines TRBV9 with TRBJ2-7; 9 nucleotides agree with TRBD1. Germline trimming cut 4 bases from V and 3 bases from J; bases unmatched to any gene: 5. CDR3 length equals 14 residues. Germline CDR1 and CDR2: SGDLS and YYNGEE. The CDR3 sequence is CASSPQGQGYEQYF. CDR3 nucleotides: TGTGCCAGCAGCCCCCAGGGACAGGGCTACGAGCAGTACTTC.

The chain links TRBV5-8 to TRBJ2-5; TRBD2 might be the D (6 bases). Deletions cut 6 bases from V and 2 bases from J, with 17 bases between. This CDR3 has 15 amino acids. The germline CDR1 and CDR2 sequences are SGHTS and YDEGEE. The CDR3: CASNPGRTLQETQYF. The CDR3 region has the DNA TGTGCCAGCAACCCGGGGAGGACACTTCAAGAGACCCAGTACTTC.

The CDR3 coding sequence is TGTGCCAGCAGTGATCCCAGGATAAATCAGCCCCAGCATTTT. Its protein product is CASSDPRINQPQHF. The rearrangement uses TRBV2 and TRBJ1-5; no firm D call. The V and J ends lost 3 bases and 4 bases respectively, with 10 bases between them. From germline, CDR1 is SNHLY and CDR2 FYNNEI. The CDR3 totals 14 residues.

J is TRBJ1-6 and V is TRBV18, with TRBD1 as a possible D gene (5 bases). V lost 2 bases to trimming and J lost 7 bases, with 9 bases between them. CDR1 is KGHSH, CDR2 LQKENI, per germline. This CDR3 region has 14 residues. The CDR3 nucleotides read TGTGCCAGCTCACCAGACAGAAAGAATTCACCCCTCCACTTT. It encodes CASSPDRKNSPLHF. The whole variable domain, remainder taken from reference TRBV18 and TRBJ1-6, is NAGVMQNPRHLVRRRGQEARLRCSPMKGHSHVYWYRQLPEEGLKFMVYLQKENIIDESGMPKERFSAEFPKEGPSILRIQQVVRGDSAAYFCASSPDRKNSPLHFGNGTRLTVT.

Details on this clone: Other DNA sequences from this sample encode an identical CDR3 as well. The chain joins TRBV3-1 (or the pseudogene TRBV3-2) to TRBJ2-7, with TRBD1 identical over 11 bases. Germline-derived CDR1 and CDR2 are LGHDT and YNNKEL (reference sequence). V was clipped by 1 base and J by 9 bases; unmatched bases: 5. There are 14 residues in the CDR3. The CDR3 protein is CASSQGTGGGGQYV. CDR3 in DNA: TGTGCCAGCAGCCAAGGGACAGGGGGCGGGGGGCAGTACGTC.

The rearrangement uses TRBV5-8 and TRBJ2-1; D is ambiguous. The CDR3 sequence is 13 residues long. V was clipped by 2 bases and J by 6 bases, with 9 bases between them. CDR1 is SGHTS, CDR2 YDEGEE, per germline. The CDR3 coding sequence is TGTGCCAGCAGCTTACAAATTCCCAATGAGCAGTTCTTC. It yields the protein CASSLQIPNEQFF.

The chain employs TRBV7-9 and TRBJ2-2; tentative D call: TRBD2 (5 bases). CDR1 and CDR2 from the germline V gene are SEHNR and FQNEAQ (reference sequence). Trimming shortened V by 3 bases and J by 7 bases, and 9 bases separated the two germline ends. The CDR3 runs 13 residues. This chain's CDR3 is CASSFLEGGELFF. The CDR3, as DNA: TGTGCCAGCAGCTTCCTTGAGGGCGGGGAGCTGTTTTTT.

The rearrangement joins TRBV25-1 to TRBJ1-5; 10 bases are a match to TRBD1. This CDR3 region has 16 residues. CDR1 is MGHDK, CDR2 SYGVNS, per germline. V lost 4 bases and J lost 2; bases outside the gene matches: 5. In DNA, the CDR3 is TGTGCCAGCAGTGGGGGGACAGGGGTTGGCAATCAGCCCCAGCATTTT. Its translation: CASSGGTGVGNQPQHF.

The V gene is TRBV19, the J gene TRBJ2-7, with 7 bases identical to TRBD1. This CDR3 region has 14 residues. Germline CDR1 is LNHDA and CDR2 is SQIVND (reference sequence). The V gene end was trimmed by 7 bases and the J gene end by 0 bases; junction bases not matched to a gene: 6. The CDR3 coding sequence is TGTGCCAGTAAAGGGGACAGCGACTCCTACGAGCAGTACTTC. The encoded protein is CASKGDSDSYEQYF.

This chain joins TRBV5-5 and TRBJ1-5; perhaps TRBD1 as D (6 bases). This CDR3 contains 13 residues. Germline V gene data show CDR1 as SGHKS and CDR2 as YYEKEE (reference sequence). V shed 1 base and J shed 8 bases, with 10 bases lying between them. CDR3 protein: CASSLTGREPQHF. The CDR3 bases are TGTGCCAGCAGCTTGACAGGGAGGGAGCCCCAGCATTTT.

Written as DNA, the CDR3 is TGTGCCAGCAGTACAGGGGTCGAAGAAGCTTTCTTT. Amino acids: CASSTGVEEAFF. The chain combines TRBV12-3 or TRBV12-4 with TRBJ1-1, with TRBD1 matching 7 bases. The junction had 5 bases not matched to a gene; V was cut back by 5 bases and J by 8 bases. This CDR3 spans 12 amino acids.

The J gene is TRBJ2-5, the V gene TRBV3-1 (or the pseudogene TRBV3-2), with 11 bases fitting TRBD1. V lost 5 bases and J lost 5; bases outside the gene matches: 16. CDR1 and CDR2 (germline): LGHDT, YNNKEL (reference sequence). The CDR3 loop spans 18 amino acids. The CDR3 DNA reads TGTGCCAGCAGCTTACAGGTCCCGGGACAGGGGGGTAGGGAGACCCAGTACTTC. Protein sequence: CASSLQVPGQGGRETQYF.

The chain recombines TRBV5-5 with TRBJ2-2, with D possibly being TRBD1 (6 bases). V dropped 1 base and J dropped 1 base, with 11 bases sitting between them. The CDR3 contains 16 residues. Germline V gene lookup returns CDR1 SGHKS and CDR2 YYEKEE (reference sequence). CDR3 residues: CASSLWGLRNTGELFF. Here the CDR3 DNA reads TGTGCCAGCAGCTTGTGGGGGCTAAGGAACACCGGGGAGCTGTTTTTT.

This chain joins TRBV7-7 and TRBJ2-5; 7 positions match TRBD2. The CDR3 length is 15 residues. Germline V gene data show CDR1 as SSHAT and CDR2 as FNYEAQ (reference sequence). The junction had 5 bases not matched to a gene; V was cut back by 3 bases and J by 1 base. In nucleotides, the CDR3 is TGTGCCAGCAGCTTGTATAGCGGGCCCCAAGAGACCCAGTACTTC. As protein: CASSLYSGPQETQYF.

The rearrangement uses TRBV6-2 or TRBV6-3 and TRBJ1-6; D is undetermined. Trimming cost V 5 bases and J 10 bases, with 15 bases left between them. The CDR3 length is 14 residues. Germline CDR1 is MNHEY and CDR2 is SVGEGT. The CDR3 DNA is TGTGCCAGCAGTAATTCGGGAAGTAACTCACCCCTCCACTTT. Amino acid sequence: CASSNSGSNSPLHF.

V and J are TRBV29-1 and TRBJ2-1; D might be TRBD1 (5 bases). Trimming removed 4 bases from V and 1 base from J, with 11 bases in between. The CDR3 covers 14 residues. Germline V gives CDR1 SQVTM, CDR2 ANQGSEA. CDR3 loop: CSVAQVISYNEQFF. In nucleotides, the CDR3 is TGCAGCGTTGCACAGGTGATATCCTACAATGAGCAGTTCTTC.

This rearrangement joins TRBV6-5 to TRBJ1-1; D remains unclear. Germline CDR1 reads MNHEY; CDR2 reads SVGAGI. V was trimmed by 2 bases and J by 3 bases, leaving 13 bases between them. This CDR3 is built from 15 residues. CDR3 sequence: CASSYERAPDTEAFF. DNA of the CDR3: TGTGCCAGCAGTTACGAGAGGGCGCCGGACACTGAAGCTTTCTTT.

This clone has a single count. The genes are TRBV7-8 and TRBJ1-1; TRBD1 might be the D (6 bases). The CDR3 loop spans 14 amino acids. V was clipped by 0 bases and J by 11 bases, with 16 bases between them. From germline, CDR1 is SGHVS and CDR2 FQNEAQ. In nucleotides, the CDR3 is TGTGCCAGCAGCTTAGCGCTCCAGGGGTCGTACGCTTTCTTT. This translates into CASSLALQGSYAFF.

The V gene is TRBV19, the J gene TRBJ1-5, with D maybe TRBD1 (6 bases). Germline CDR1 reads LNHDA; CDR2 reads SQIVND (reference sequence). Trimming took off 6 bases at V and 1 base at J, with 13 bases between the two ends. The CDR3 consists of 15 residues. CDR3 sequence reads: CASSSQGASNQPQHF. The DNA of the CDR3 is TGTGCCAGTAGCTCACAGGGTGCGAGCAATCAGCCCCAGCATTTT. Complete variable domain (other parts from reference TRBV19 and TRBJ1-5): DGGITQSPKYLFRKEGQNVTLSCEQNLNHDAMYWYRQDPGQGLRLIYYSQIVNDFQKGDIAEGYSVSREKKESFPLTVTSAQKNPTAFYLCASSSQGASNQPQHFGDGTRLSIL.

This clone was seen a few times. This chain connects TRBV7-9 to TRBJ2-2; 11 bases map to TRBD1. In germline, CDR1 is SEHNR, CDR2 FQNEAQ (reference sequence). After removal of 5 bases from V and 6 bases from J, the junction contained 8 bases not matched to a gene. The CDR3 extends over 16 amino acids. As DNA, the CDR3 is TGTGCCAGCAGCCCCTTGGACAGGGGGCTGGCCGGGGAGCTGTTTTTT. It translates to CASSPLDRGLAGELFF.